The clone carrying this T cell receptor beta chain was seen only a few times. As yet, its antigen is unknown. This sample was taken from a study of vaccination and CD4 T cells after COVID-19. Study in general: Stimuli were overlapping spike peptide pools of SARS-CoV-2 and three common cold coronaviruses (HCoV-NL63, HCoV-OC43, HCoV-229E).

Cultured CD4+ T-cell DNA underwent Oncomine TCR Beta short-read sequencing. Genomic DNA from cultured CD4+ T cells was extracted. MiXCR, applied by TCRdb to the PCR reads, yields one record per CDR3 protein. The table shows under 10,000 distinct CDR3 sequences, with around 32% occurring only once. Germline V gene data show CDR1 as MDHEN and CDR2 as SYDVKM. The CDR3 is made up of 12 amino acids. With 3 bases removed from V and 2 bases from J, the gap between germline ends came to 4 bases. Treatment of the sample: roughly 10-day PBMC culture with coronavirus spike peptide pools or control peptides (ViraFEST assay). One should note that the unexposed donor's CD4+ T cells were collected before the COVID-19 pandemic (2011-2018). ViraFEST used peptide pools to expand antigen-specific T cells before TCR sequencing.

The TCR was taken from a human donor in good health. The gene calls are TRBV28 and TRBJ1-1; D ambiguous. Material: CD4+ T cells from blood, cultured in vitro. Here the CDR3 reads CASSFSNTEAFF. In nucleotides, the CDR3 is TGTGCCAGCAGTTTTTCCAACACTGAAGCTTTCTTT.